The rows below give T cell receptor beta chains drawn from one sample of a study of cytomegalovirus exposure and HLA in healthy donors. Profiled with immunoSEQ multiplex PCR; TCRdb holds only in-frame clones, not every one. The sample yields about 190,000 clones, about 89% seen once. Material: PBMCs. Source of these receptors: a man aged 25 to 40 in good health and CMV-seronegative. Each CDR3 is given with its conserved first and last residue. Each record gives: D gene, J gene, clone size, V gene, CDR3 DNA, CDR3 protein. A D gene is named only where the DNA matches it firmly. Size tells how often a clone was seen (once, few, many) or the class of an expanded clone, and some rows leave it out.

>TRBD1|TRBJ2-2|-|TRBV14
TGTGCCAGCAGGAAGACAGGGGGCTCCTCGAACACCGGGGAGCTGTTTTTT
CASRKTGGSSNTGELFF
>-|TRBJ1-1|-|TRBV4-3
TGCGCCAGCAGCCAAGATTTAGGGGCTCCCACTTCTGAAGCTTTCTTT
CASSQDLGAPTSEAFF
>TRBD2|TRBJ2-3|-|TRBV2
TGTGCCAGCAGTGGGGGGACTAGCGGTGGCACAGATACGCAGTATTTT
CASSGGTSGGTDTQYF
>-|TRBJ2-2|-|TRBV7-6
TGTGCCAGCAGCTTAACGCCTCCTACTACTAGTACCCTCACCGGGGAGCTGTTTTTT
CASSLTPPTTSTLTGELFF
>TRBD2|TRBJ2-3|-|TRBV4-1
TGCGCCAGCAGCCCTCGCTTTCGGGGGGGGGATACGCAGTATTTT
CASSPRFRGGDTQYF
>-|TRBJ2-7|-|TRBV7-8
TGTGCCAGCAGCGTTTTCTCGGGAGTCCAGTACGAGCAGTACTTC
CASSVFSGVQYEQYF
>-|TRBJ2-1|few|TRBV6-5
TGTGCCAGCAGCCGAACTCCCTGGTCGGAGCAGTTCTTC
CASSRTPWSEQFF
>-|TRBJ2-2|once|TRBV6-6
TGTGCCAGCAGTGATGAACGGGGCGGGGAGCTGTTTTTT
CASSDERGGELFF
>TRBD2|TRBJ2-5|-|TRBV2
TGTGCCAGCACCCTAGCGGGAAGAAACCAAGAGACCCAGTACTTC
CASTLAGRNQETQYF
>TRBD1|TRBJ2-6|-|TRBV9
TGTGCCAGCAGCCCTTGGACAGGCACCTCTGGGGCCAACGTCCTGACTTTC
CASSPWTGTSGANVLTF
>TRBD2|TRBJ2-3|-|TRBV11-3
TGTGCCAGCGGGCCGCGGGGGGGAGCAGATACGCAGTATTTT
CASGPRGGADTQYF
>-|TRBJ2-7|once|TRBV6-1
TGTGCCGGGTCCTACGACAGGCGGCGCGAGCAGTACTTC
CAGSYDRRREQYF
>-|TRBJ1-2|many|TRBV19
TGTGCCAGTAGTATCGGTTCCCATGGCTATGGCTACACCTTC
CASSIGSHGYGYTF
>TRBD2|TRBJ2-5|-|TRBV4-1
TGCGCCAGCAGCCCTCTAGCGGGAGTGGAGACCCAGTACTTC
CASSPLAGVETQYF
>-|TRBJ1-2|-|TRBV7-2
TGTGCCAGCAGCTTAAGATCCCCGGTTGGACAGATCTTCCGCGGCTACACCTTC
CASSLRSPVGQIFRGYTF
>-|TRBJ1-2|-|TRBV4-2
TGTGCCAGCAGCCAAGAAGGGGGGGTCAGGCGATCTACTAACTATGGCTACACCTTC
CASSQEGGVRRSTNYGYTF
>TRBD2|TRBJ2-2|-|TRBV19
TGTGCCAGCGCCCTCCCGGGAGGTCGGACCGGGGAGCTGTTTTTT
CASALPGGRTGELFF
>-|TRBJ1-5|-|TRBV2
TGTGCCAGCAGAAAACAGGGATTGAGAAATCAGCCCCAGCATTTT
CASRKQGLRNQPQHF
>TRBD1|TRBJ2-7|-|TRBV7-9
TGTTCCAGCAGCTTAGCAAACCGACAGGGCTCCTACGAGCAGTACTTC
CSSSLANRQGSYEQYF
>-|TRBJ1-1|-|TRBV18
TGTGCCAGCTCACCATATGACGGGGGTCGAGCTTTCTTT
CASSPYDGGRAFF
>-|TRBJ2-7|-|TRBV5-1
TGCGCCAGCAGCTTGGGGCAGGGAGGGGGCGAGCAGTACTTC
CASSLGQGGGEQYF
>TRBD1|TRBJ1-1|few|TRBV6-6
TGTGCCAGCAGGGTAGGGGGCATGAACACTGAAGCTTTCTTT
CASRVGGMNTEAFF
>-|TRBJ2-1|-|TRBV5-4
TGTGCCAGCAGCTTGGACCCTAGCTCCTACAATGAGCAGTTCTTC
CASSLDPSSYNEQFF
>TRBD1|TRBJ1-2|-|TRBV18
TGTGCCAGCTACACCCGGGACAGTGCTAACTATGGCTACACCTTC
CASYTRDSANYGYTF
>-|TRBJ2-2|-|TRBV5-4
TGTGCCAGCAGCCCGGGGGGCAGCGGGACTTATGCCGGGGAGCTGTTTTTT
CASSPGGSGTYAGELFF
>-|TRBJ1-4|-|TRBV30
TGTGCCTCCCCCGTATACCGGGGGAATGAAAAACTGTTTTTT
CASPVYRGNEKLFF
>TRBD1|TRBJ1-1|few|TRBV29-1
TGCAGCGTTCACAGGGGGAACACTGAAGCTTTCTTT
CSVHRGNTEAFF
>TRBD1|TRBJ1-4|-|TRBV10-2
TGCGCCAGCAGTGACATACAGGGGCTTCGAGAAAAACTGTTTTTT
CASSDIQGLREKLFF
>TRBD1|TRBJ2-1|-|TRBV6-1
TGTGCCAGCGGGTCCGGGACAGCAACCTACAATGAGCAGTTCTTC
CASGSGTATYNEQFF
>-|TRBJ1-2|-|TRBV7-2
TGTGCCAGCAGCTCCGACAACTGGAGCTACACCTTC
CASSSDNWSYTF
>TRBD1|TRBJ2-2|-|TRBV10-1
TGCGCCAGCAGATCGACCGGGACAGGGGATTCTTACGCGAACACCGGGGAGCTGTTTTTT
CASRSTGTGDSYANTGELFF
>-|TRBJ1-1|-|TRBV2
TGTGCCAGCAGTGAATTCGGAGGGACGAACACTGAAGCTTTCTTT
CASSEFGGTNTEAFF
>TRBD2|TRBJ2-4|-|TRBV6-6
TGTGCCAGCAGCCCGGATGGGGGGGGGACGAAAAACATTCAGTACTTC
CASSPDGGGTKNIQYF
>-|TRBJ2-7|-|TRBV27
TGTGCCAGCAGTAAGACGGGCAGGGAAAGCTACGAGCAGTACTTC
CASSKTGRESYEQYF
>TRBD2|TRBJ2-5|-|TRBV7-2
TGTGCCAGCAGCTTAGCGGGCCTGGCGGGAGGGCAAGAGACCCAGTACTTC
CASSLAGLAGGQETQYF
>TRBD1|TRBJ2-1|few|TRBV28
TGTGCCAGCAGTTCGGGGGACAGGGCCTACAATGAGCAGTTCTTC
CASSSGDRAYNEQFF
>-|TRBJ1-2|-|TRBV7-9
TGTGCCAGCAGCTTAACAAACTATGGCTACACCTTC
CASSLTNYGYTF
>-|TRBJ2-5|-|TRBV5-1
TGCGCCAGCAGCTTGTACGGGAGAGACCAAGAGACCCAGTACTTC
CASSLYGRDQETQYF
>TRBD1|TRBJ1-4|few|TRBV11-2
TGTGCCAGCAGCTTACTCAGGGGGGAGAAACTGTTTTTT
CASSLLRGEKLFF
>TRBD1|TRBJ1-2|-|TRBV9
TGTGCCAGCAGCGTCACACAGGGGTATGGCTACACCTTC
CASSVTQGYGYTF
>-|TRBJ1-5|-|TRBV4-1
TGCGCCAGCAGCCAAGATGCCTATAGCAATCAGCCCCAGCATTTT
CASSQDAYSNQPQHF
>-|TRBJ2-1|-|TRBV21-1
TGTGCCAGCAGCAAAAACGGGCTAGCGCGGCCCTACAATGAGCAGTTCTTC
CASSKNGLARPYNEQFF
>TRBD1|TRBJ1-5|-|TRBV5-1
TGCGCCAGCAGCCCGGGGACAGGGTGGGACAATCAGCCCCAGCATTTT
CASSPGTGWDNQPQHF
>-|TRBJ2-1|-|TRBV6-6
TGTGCCAGCAGTTATGCAAGGGGGGGAGCTAGAGATGAGCAGTTCTTC
CASSYARGGARDEQFF
>TRBD1|TRBJ1-2|-|TRBV5-1
TGCGCCAGCTCTCTACAGGGGGTAATTGGCTACACCTTC
CASSLQGVIGYTF
>TRBD1|TRBJ1-4|-|TRBV28
TGTGCCAGCAGTTCCCCCGGGACAGGGTTCGGTGAAAAACTGTTTTTT
CASSSPGTGFGEKLFF